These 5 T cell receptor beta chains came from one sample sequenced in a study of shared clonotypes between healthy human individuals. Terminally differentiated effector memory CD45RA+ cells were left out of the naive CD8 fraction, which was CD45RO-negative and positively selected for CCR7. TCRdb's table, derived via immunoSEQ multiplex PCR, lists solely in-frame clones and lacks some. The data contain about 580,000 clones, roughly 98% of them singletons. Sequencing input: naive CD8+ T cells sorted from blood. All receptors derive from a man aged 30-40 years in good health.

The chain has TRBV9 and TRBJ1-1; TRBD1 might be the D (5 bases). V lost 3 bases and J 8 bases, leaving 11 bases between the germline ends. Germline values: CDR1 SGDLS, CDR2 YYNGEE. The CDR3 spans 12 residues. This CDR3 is CASSGGWGEAFF. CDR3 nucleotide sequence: TGTGCCAGCAGCGGGGGCTGGGGGGAAGCTTTCTTT.

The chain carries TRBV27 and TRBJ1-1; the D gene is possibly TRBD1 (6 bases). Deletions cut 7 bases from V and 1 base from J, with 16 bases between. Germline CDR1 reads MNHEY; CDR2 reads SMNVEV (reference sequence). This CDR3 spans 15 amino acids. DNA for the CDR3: TGTGCCAGCACCCGAACCGGGGGCGGGAACACTGAAGCTTTCTTT. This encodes CASTRTGGGNTEAFF.

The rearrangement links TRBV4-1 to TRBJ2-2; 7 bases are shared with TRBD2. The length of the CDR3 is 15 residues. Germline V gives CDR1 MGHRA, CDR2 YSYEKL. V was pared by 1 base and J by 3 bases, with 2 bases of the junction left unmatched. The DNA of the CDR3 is TGCGCCAGCAGCCAAGGGACTAGTGACACCGGGGAGCTGTTTTTT. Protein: CASSQGTSDTGELFF.

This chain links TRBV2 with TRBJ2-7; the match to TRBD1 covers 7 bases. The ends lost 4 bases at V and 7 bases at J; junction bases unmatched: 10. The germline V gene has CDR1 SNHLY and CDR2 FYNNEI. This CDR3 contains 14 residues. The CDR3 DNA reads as TGTGCCAGCAGTGGGTTCCCGGGACAGAAAGAGCAGTACTTC. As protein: CASSGFPGQKEQYF.

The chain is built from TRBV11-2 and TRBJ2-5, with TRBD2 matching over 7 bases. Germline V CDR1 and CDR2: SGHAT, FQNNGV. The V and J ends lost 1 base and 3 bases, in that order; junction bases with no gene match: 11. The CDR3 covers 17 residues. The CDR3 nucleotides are TGTGCCAGCAGCTTAGGTCGGGCTAGCGGAGGGGAAGAGACCCAGTACTTC. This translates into CASSLGRASGGEETQYF.